These 22 T cell receptor beta chains share one sample of origin, sequenced in a study of shared T cell receptors in the human thymus (dated by TCRdb to 2020 to 2022). The library was made by the immunoSEQ multiplex PCR assay. The immuneACCESS repertoire file appears here via TCRdb, limited to in-frame rearrangements. These files lack a portion of the clones; in checked studies, under half of the deficit traces to unresolved V genes, and the cause of the others is not known. Present in this sample are hundreds of thousands of clones, over 75% of which were seen just once. 0.01% of the sample is taken by the ten largest. This sample also appeared in a second study, on human thymus T cells.

The specimen was thymocytes. These receptors were taken from a boy less than two years old with a congenital heart defect. Donor details come from another sample of the same person, matched by shared clones.

The V gene is TRBV2, the J gene TRBJ1-2; 10 bases agree with TRBD1. V lost 5 bases to trimming and J lost 5 bases; unmatched junction nucleotides: 5. The CDR3 is 14 residues long. CDR1 and CDR2 from the germline V gene are SNHLY and FYNNEI. The CDR3 nucleotides are TGTGCCAGCAGTAGGGACAGGGGAAAATATGGCTACACCTTC. Translation gives CASSRDRGKYGYTF. Full variable domain (missing parts from reference TRBV2 and TRBJ1-2): EPEVTQTPSHQVTQMGQEVILRCVPISNHLYFYWYRQILGQKVEFLVSFYNNEISEKSEIFDDQFSVERPDGSNFTLKIRSTKLEDSAMYFCASSRDRGKYGYTFGSGTRLTVV.

This chain links TRBV5-1 with TRBJ2-5; D is unclear. CDR1 and CDR2 from the germline V gene are SGHRS and YFSETQ. Between the trimmed V and J ends, which lost 0 bases and 5 bases, there was a span of 11 bases. The CDR3 is 14 residues long. The CDR3 nucleotides are TGCGCCAGCAGCTTGGATATCCGGTGTGAGACCCAGTACTTC. Its translation is CASSLDIRCETQYF.

This chain joins TRBV11-3 and TRBJ2-7; D gene ambiguous. Trimming removed 6 bases at V and 2 bases at J, with 11 bases between. The CDR3 is 13 amino acids. Germline V lookup: CDR1 SGHNT, CDR2 YENEEA. CDR3 nucleotides: TGTGCCAGCAGTAAAGTGGGCGCCTACGAGCAGTACTTC. Its protein product is CASSKVGAYEQYF.

The rearrangement joins TRBV12-5 to TRBJ2-7, with 8 positions matching TRBD2. V was pared by 2 bases and J by 3 bases, with 0 bases of the junction left unmatched. This CDR3 is built from 13 residues. Germline V gene data show CDR1 as LGHNT and CDR2 as FRNRAP. The CDR3 DNA reads TGTGCTAGTGGTTTGACTAGCGGCTACGAGCAGTACTTC. Encoded protein: CASGLTSGYEQYF.

The chain couples TRBV6-5 to TRBJ1-5, with D perhaps matching TRBD1 (5 bases). Trimming cost V 0 bases and J 3 bases, with 12 bases left between them. CDR1 is MNHEY and CDR2 is SVGAGI in the germline V gene. This CDR3 spans 16 amino acids. Here the CDR3 reads CASSYSGRPHNQPQHF. For the CDR3, the DNA is TGTGCCAGCAGTTACTCGGGGCGGCCCCACAATCAGCCCCAGCATTTT.

V is TRBV11-2 and J is TRBJ2-7; 10 nucleotides agree with TRBD2. Germline V CDR1 and CDR2: SGHAT, FQNNGV. The V and J ends lost 6 bases and 0 bases, in that order; junction bases with no gene match: 5. This CDR3 contains 15 residues. CDR3 in amino acids: CASSPLAGVSYEQYF. For the CDR3, the DNA is TGTGCCAGCAGTCCTCTAGCGGGGGTCTCCTACGAGCAGTACTTC.

The chain joins TRBV7-9 to TRBJ2-7; TRBD2 aligns across 11 bases. From germline, CDR1 is SEHNR and CDR2 FQNEAQ (reference sequence). J lost 2 bases, V lost 5 bases, and 8 bases had no gene match. CDR3 length: 16 residues. CDR3 loop: CASSATTSGDPYEQYF. The CDR3 DNA reads TGTGCCAGCAGCGCGACGACTAGCGGGGACCCCTACGAGCAGTACTTC. The full variable domain, with the rest looked up from reference TRBV7-9 and TRBJ2-7, is DTGVSQNPRHKITKRGQNVTFRCDPISEHNRLYWYRQTLGQGPEFLTYFQNEAQLEKSRLLSDRFSAERPKGSFSTLEIQRTEQGDSAMYLCASSATTSGDPYEQYFGPGTRLTVT.

This CDR3 is CASSRWAPLAKNIQYF. The CDR3 bases are TGTGCCAGCAGCCGGTGGGCCCCCCTAGCCAAAAACATTCAGTACTTC. The chain links TRBV11-3 to TRBJ2-4; D remains ambiguous. Germline values: CDR1 SGHNT, CDR2 YENEEA. CDR3 length: 16 amino acids. V shed 5 bases and J shed 0 bases, with 14 bases lying between them. Complete variable domain (other parts from reference TRBV11-3 and TRBJ2-4): EAGVVQSPRYKIIEKKQPVAFWCNPISGHNTLYWYLQNLGQGPELLIRYENEEAVDDSQLPKDRFSAERLKGVDSTLKIQPAELGDSAVYLCASSRWAPLAKNIQYFGAGTRLSVL.

This chain links TRBV5-6 with TRBJ2-3, with 14 bases aligning to TRBD2. This CDR3 spans 18 amino acids. Germline V gene sequence: CDR1 SGHDT, CDR2 YYEEEE. Trimming cost V 0 bases and J 0 bases; bases outside gene matches: 3. CDR3 sequence reads: CASSLGLAGGPSTDTQYF. CDR3 bases: TGTGCCAGCAGCTTGGGACTAGCGGGAGGGCCCAGCACAGATACGCAGTATTTT.

As for this clone: Other DNA sequences from this sample encode an identical CDR3 as well. V gene TRBV18 combines with J gene TRBJ2-7; 9 bases are a match to TRBD1. This CDR3 comprises 14 residues. Germline trimming cut 3 bases from V and 2 bases from J; bases unmatched to any gene: 2. The germline V gene encodes CDR1 KGHSH and CDR2 LQKENI. This CDR3 reads CASSPGTGTYEQYF. The CDR3 DNA follows: TGTGCCAGCTCACCTGGGACAGGGACCTACGAGCAGTACTTC.

This clone is a singleton in its sample. The chain employs TRBV15 and TRBJ2-5; unclear D gene. CDR3 length equals 14 residues. V lost 1 base to trimming and J lost 1 base, with 7 bases between them. Looked up from germline, CDR1 is LNHNV and CDR2 is YYDKDF (reference sequence). DNA for the CDR3: TGTGCCACCAGCAGAGGCACAGTCCAAGAGACCCAGTACTTC. This translates into CATSRGTVQETQYF. Supplemented by reference TRBV15 and TRBJ2-5, the full variable domain reads DAMVIQNPRYQVTQFGKPVTLSCSQTLNHNVMYWYQQKSSQAPKLLFHYYDKDFNNEADTPDNFQSRRPNTSFCFLDIRSPGLGDTAMYLCATSRGTVQETQYFGPGTRLLVL.

The chain links TRBV14 to TRBJ1-1, with TRBD1 matching 8 bases. The germline CDR1 and CDR2 sequences are SGHDN and FVKESK. V shed 1 base, J shed 4 bases, and the junction held 8 bases outside the gene matches. CDR3 length: 16 amino acids. The CDR3 loop reads CASSQGAGQGGTEAFF. CDR3 nucleotides: TGTGCCAGCAGCCAAGGGGCAGGACAGGGAGGCACTGAAGCTTTCTTT.

The rearrangement joins TRBV5-1 to TRBJ2-1; 10 bases are shared with TRBD2. With V trimmed by 6 bases and J by 4 bases, 10 bases remained unmatched. Germline CDR1 reads SGHRS; CDR2 reads YFSETQ. The CDR3 contains 16 residues. The CDR3 sequence: CASNKTEGLAYNEQFF. Here the CDR3 DNA reads TGCGCCAGCAATAAGACAGAGGGACTAGCGTACAATGAGCAGTTCTTC.

The chain is built from TRBV7-2 and TRBJ2-1, with TRBD2 matching over 7 bases. This CDR3 spans 14 amino acids. Germline V lookup: CDR1 SGHTA, CDR2 FQGNSA. V shed 7 bases and J 5 bases; nucleotides not matched to a gene: 8. CDR3 DNA sequence: TGTGCCAGCAACCGACTAGCCTGGCACAATGAGCAGTTCTTC. It yields the protein CASNRLAWHNEQFF.

The chain combines TRBV30 with TRBJ2-2, with a possible D match to TRBD1 (6 bases). V was cut by 2 bases and J by 2 bases, with 21 bases left in between. Germline lookup yields CDR1 GTSNPN and CDR2 SVGIG (reference sequence). This CDR3 contains 18 residues. CDR3 residues: CAWSPSSTGTKNTGELFF. The CDR3 DNA sequence: TGTGCCTGGAGTCCATCCTCTACCGGGACAAAAAACACCGGGGAGCTGTTTTTT. The full variable domain, with the rest looked up from reference TRBV30 and TRBJ2-2, is SQTIHQWPATLVQPVGSPLSLECTVEGTSNPNLYWYRQAAGRGLQLLFYSVGIGQISSEVPQNLSASRPQDRQFILSSKKLLLSDSGFYLCAWSPSSTGTKNTGELFFGEGSRLTVL.

The chain carries TRBV7-5 and TRBJ2-3; the table calls TRBD1, which could not be checked here. TRBV7-5 is a pseudogene. The CDR3 has 15 residues. CDR3 protein: CVRSHWGQGEDTQYF. The CDR3 nucleotides read TGTGTCAGAAGTCACTGGGGACAGGGGGAAGATACGCAGTATTTT.

The V and J genes are TRBV27 and TRBJ2-7, with D possibly TRBD2 on 7 matching bases. V lost 3 bases, J lost 2 bases, and 17 bases lay in between. This CDR3 has 16 amino acids. CDR1 and CDR2 (germline): MNHEY, SMNVEV (reference sequence). The DNA for the CDR3 is TGTGCCAGCAGTTTTTGCCCCGGGGGGCCAACCTACGAGCAGTACTTC. This gives the protein CASSFCPGGPTYEQYF.

The chain is built from TRBV18 and TRBJ2-7; D might be TRBD1 (6 bases). The CDR3 runs to 12 residues. From germline, CDR1 is KGHSH and CDR2 LQKENI. Trimming removed 6 bases from V and 6 bases from J, with 12 bases in between. Here the CDR3 reads CASSKQGREQYF. CDR3 DNA: TGTGCCAGCTCTAAACAGGGACGCGAGCAGTACTTC. The whole variable domain, remainder taken from reference TRBV18 and TRBJ2-7, is NAGVMQNPRHLVRRRGQEARLRCSPMKGHSHVYWYRQLPEEGLKFMVYLQKENIIDESGMPKERFSAEFPKEGPSILRIQQVVRGDSAAYFCASSKQGREQYFGPGTRLTVT.

This chain connects TRBV19 to TRBJ2-1; the match to TRBD2 covers 8 bases. The CDR3 contains 14 residues. Germline assignment: CDR1 LNHDA and CDR2 SQIVND (reference sequence). J gave up 6 bases and V 3 bases, and 4 bases lay outside the gene matches. The CDR3 DNA reads TGTGCCAGTAGTATGTCGGGGGGGATCAATGAGCAGTTCTTC. Its translation is CASSMSGGINEQFF.

The chain links TRBV30 to TRBJ1-2; perhaps TRBD1 as D (6 bases). CDR1 and CDR2 from the germline V gene are GTSNPN and SVGIG (reference sequence). This CDR3 is 14 amino acids long. V was pared by 0 bases and J by 8 bases, with 16 bases between. The CDR3 reads CAWSVHGTRQGYTF. The CDR3 DNA reads TGTGCCTGGAGTGTACACGGGACACGGCAAGGCTACACCTTC.

The chain couples TRBV2 to TRBJ1-1; 8 nucleotides agree with TRBD1. CDR1 SNHLY and CDR2 FYNNEI come from the germline V gene. The CDR3 is 14 residues long. V trimming: 6 bases; J trimming: 0 bases; junction bases outside the gene matches: 3. CDR3 protein: CASRAGGMNTEAFF. As DNA, the CDR3 is TGTGCCAGCAGGGCAGGGGGCATGAACACTGAAGCTTTCTTT. The full variable domain, rest sourced from reference TRBV2 and TRBJ1-1, is EPEVTQTPSHQVTQMGQEVILRCVPISNHLYFYWYRQILGQKVEFLVSFYNNEISEKSEIFDDQFSVERPDGSNFTLKIRSTKLEDSAMYFCASRAGGMNTEAFFGQGTRLTVV.

The chain carries TRBV19 and TRBJ1-3; D is undetermined. Between the trimmed V and J ends, which lost 5 bases and 4 bases, there was a span of 21 bases. This CDR3 comprises 17 residues. Germline loops: CDR1 LNHDA, CDR2 SQIVND (reference sequence). CDR3 sequence reads: CASSPQGWQWAGNTIYF. CDR3 nucleotides: TGTGCCAGTAGTCCCCAAGGATGGCAGTGGGCAGGAAACACCATATATTTT.